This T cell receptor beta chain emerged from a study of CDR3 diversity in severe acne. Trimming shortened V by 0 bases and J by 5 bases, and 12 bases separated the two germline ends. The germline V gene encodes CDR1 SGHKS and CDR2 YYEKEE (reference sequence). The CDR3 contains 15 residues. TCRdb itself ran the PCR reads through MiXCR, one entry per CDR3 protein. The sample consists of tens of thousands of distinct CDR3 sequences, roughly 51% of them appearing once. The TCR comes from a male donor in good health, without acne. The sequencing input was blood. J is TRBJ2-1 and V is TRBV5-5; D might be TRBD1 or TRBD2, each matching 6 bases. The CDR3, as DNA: TGTGCCAGCAGCTTGGAGGGGGACTTCAACAATGAGCAGTTCTTC. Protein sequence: CASSLEGDFNNEQFF.